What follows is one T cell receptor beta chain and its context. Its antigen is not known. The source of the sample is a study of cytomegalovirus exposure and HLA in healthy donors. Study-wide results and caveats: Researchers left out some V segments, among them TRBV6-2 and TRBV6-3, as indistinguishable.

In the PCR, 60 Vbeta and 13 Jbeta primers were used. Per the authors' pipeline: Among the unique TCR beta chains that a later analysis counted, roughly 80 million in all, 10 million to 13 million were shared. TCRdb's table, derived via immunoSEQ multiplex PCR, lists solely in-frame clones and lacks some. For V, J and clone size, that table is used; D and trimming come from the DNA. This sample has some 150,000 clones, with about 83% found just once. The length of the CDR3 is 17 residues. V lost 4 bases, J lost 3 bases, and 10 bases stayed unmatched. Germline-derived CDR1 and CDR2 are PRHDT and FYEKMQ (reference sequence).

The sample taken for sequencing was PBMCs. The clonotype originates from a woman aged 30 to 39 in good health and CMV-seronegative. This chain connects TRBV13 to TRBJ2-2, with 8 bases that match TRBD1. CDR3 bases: TGTGCCAGCAGCTCGCCTCGACAGGGGCGTTACACCGGGGAGCTGTTTTTT. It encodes CASSSPRQGRYTGELFF.